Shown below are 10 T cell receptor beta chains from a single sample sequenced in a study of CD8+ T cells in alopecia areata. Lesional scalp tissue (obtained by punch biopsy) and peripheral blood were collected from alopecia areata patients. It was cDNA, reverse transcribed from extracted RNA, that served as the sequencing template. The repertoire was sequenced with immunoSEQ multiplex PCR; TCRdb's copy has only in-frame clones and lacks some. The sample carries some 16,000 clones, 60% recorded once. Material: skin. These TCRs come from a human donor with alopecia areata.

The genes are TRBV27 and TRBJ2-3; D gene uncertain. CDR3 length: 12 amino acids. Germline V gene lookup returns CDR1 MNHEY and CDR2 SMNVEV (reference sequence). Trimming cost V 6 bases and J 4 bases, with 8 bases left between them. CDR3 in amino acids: CASRTWSDTQYF. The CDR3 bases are TGTGCCAGCAGGACATGGTCAGATACGCAGTATTTT.

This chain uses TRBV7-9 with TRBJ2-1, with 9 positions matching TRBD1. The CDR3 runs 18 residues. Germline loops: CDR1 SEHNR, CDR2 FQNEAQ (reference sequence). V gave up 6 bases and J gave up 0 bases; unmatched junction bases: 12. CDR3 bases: TGTGCCAGCAGACCGGGACAGGGTGCACCAAGCTCCTACAATGAGCAGTTCTTC. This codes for CASRPGQGAPSSYNEQFF.

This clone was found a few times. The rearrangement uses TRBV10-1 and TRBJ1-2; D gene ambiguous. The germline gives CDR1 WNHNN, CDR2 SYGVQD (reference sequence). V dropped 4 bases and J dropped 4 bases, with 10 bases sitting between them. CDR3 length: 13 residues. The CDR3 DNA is TGCGCCAGCAGTGGGCAGGATGGCTATGGCTACACCTTC. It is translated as CASSGQDGYGYTF.

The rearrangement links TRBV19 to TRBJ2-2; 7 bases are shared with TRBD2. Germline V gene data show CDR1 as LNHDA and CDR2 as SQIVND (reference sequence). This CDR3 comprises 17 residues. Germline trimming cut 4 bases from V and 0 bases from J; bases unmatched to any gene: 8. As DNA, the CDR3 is TGTGCCAGTAGTACTAGCTGGCTAGCGGCGAACACCGGGGAGCTGTTTTTT. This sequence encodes CASSTSWLAANTGELFF.

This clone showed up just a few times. CDR3 sequence reads: CASSPTSGYSYNEQFF. The CDR3 coding sequence is TGTGCCAGCAGCCCCACTAGCGGTTACTCCTACAATGAGCAGTTCTTC. The chain couples TRBV7-2 to TRBJ2-1; 8 bases align to TRBD2. Germline CDR1 reads SGHTA; CDR2 reads FQGNSA. V was pared by 5 bases and J by 0 bases, with 6 bases of the junction left unmatched. The CDR3 is 16 residues long. The full variable domain, in which reference TRBV7-2 and TRBJ2-1 provide the parts outside the CDR3, is GAGVSQSPSNKVTEKGKDVELRCDPISGHTALYWYRQSLGQGLEFLIYFQGNSAPDKSGLPSDRFSAERTGGSVSTLTIQRTQQEDSAVYLCASSPTSGYSYNEQFFGPGTRLTVL.

The CDR3 DNA follows: TGTGCCAGTAGTAGGCCCCTTGGGACAGGGGGCCGGAACACTGAAGCTTTCTTT. Translating it yields CASSRPLGTGGRNTEAFF. The V call is TRBV19, the J call TRBJ1-1, with 12 bases identical to TRBD1. Per germline, CDR1 LNHDA and CDR2 SQIVND (reference sequence). V lost 4 bases and J lost 1; bases outside the gene matches: 10. This CDR3 region has 18 residues.

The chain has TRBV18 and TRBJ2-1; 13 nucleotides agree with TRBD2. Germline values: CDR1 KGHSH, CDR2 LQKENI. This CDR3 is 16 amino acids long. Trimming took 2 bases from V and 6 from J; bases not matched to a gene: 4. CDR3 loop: CASSPRGLAGSNEQFF. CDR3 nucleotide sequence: TGTGCCAGCTCACCAAGGGGACTAGCGGGAAGCAATGAGCAGTTCTTC.

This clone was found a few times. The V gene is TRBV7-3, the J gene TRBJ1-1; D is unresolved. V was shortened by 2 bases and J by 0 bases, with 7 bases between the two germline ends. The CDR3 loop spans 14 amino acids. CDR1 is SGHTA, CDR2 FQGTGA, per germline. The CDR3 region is CASSLALLNTEAFF. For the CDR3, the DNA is TGTGCCAGCAGCTTAGCGTTATTGAACACTGAAGCTTTCTTT.

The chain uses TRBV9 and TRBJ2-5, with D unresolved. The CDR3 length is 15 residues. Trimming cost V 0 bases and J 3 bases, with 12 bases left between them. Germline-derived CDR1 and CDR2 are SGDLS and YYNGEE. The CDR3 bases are TGTGCCAGCAGCGTAGGGCAACAGACGGAAGAGACCCAGTACTTC. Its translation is CASSVGQQTEETQYF.

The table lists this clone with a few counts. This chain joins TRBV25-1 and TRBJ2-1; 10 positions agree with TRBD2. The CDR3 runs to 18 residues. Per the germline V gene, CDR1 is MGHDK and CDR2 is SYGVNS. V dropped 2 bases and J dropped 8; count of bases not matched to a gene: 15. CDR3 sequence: CASSEPEAASGSSYEQFF. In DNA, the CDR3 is TGTGCCAGCAGTGAACCGGAAGCGGCTAGCGGGAGTTCCTATGAGCAGTTCTTC.